This TCR beta chain originates from a study of cytomegalovirus exposure and HLA in healthy donors. This clone was seen a single time. V shed 2 bases and J shed 0 bases, with 15 bases lying between them. Per germline, CDR1 SGDLS and CDR2 YYNGEE. The CDR3 spans 17 residues. PCR primers comprised 60 Vbeta and 13 Jbeta primers. Sequencing was performed with immunoSEQ multiplex PCR; in TCRdb, only in-frame clones are kept and a portion is missing. The top ten clones hold over 9% of a sample with about 99,000 clones, more than 65% of them seen once. V gene TRBV9 combines with J gene TRBJ2-1; D is perhaps TRBD2 (6 bases). Sequenced input: PBMCs. This receptor was identified in a woman aged 18-30 years in good health and CMV-seropositive. CDR3 residues: CASSVAPGRGSYNEQFF. The CDR3 DNA reads TGTGCCAGCAGCGTCGCTCCAGGGCGGGGCTCCTACAATGAGCAGTTCTTC.